The rows below give T cell receptor beta chains drawn from one sample of a study of blood T cell repertoires in COVID-19. Generated by immunoSEQ multiplex PCR, the TCRdb table keeps only in-frame clones and is missing some. The sample includes roughly 180,000 clones, 85% of them seen just once. Sequencing was carried out using peripheral blood. These receptors originate from a woman between 50 and 59 years old with COVID-19, enrolled during active disease. The CDR3 runs from the conserved cysteine through the conserved F or W. D genes are given only for firm matches. Expanded clones get a size class; other rows say once, few or many, or leave the size out.

V gene: TRBV18
clone size: .
D gene: .
J gene: TRBJ1-4
CDR3 DNA: TGTGCCAGCTCACCAATTGAGCAGGGTGAAAAACTGTTTTTT
CDR3 protein: CASSPIEQGEKLFF

V gene: TRBV9
clone size: .
D gene: TRBD1
J gene: TRBJ1-4
CDR3 DNA: TGTGCCAGCAGCGTAGGAGGGACAGGGGCTACGCCAACTAATGAAAAACTGTTTTTT
CDR3 protein: CASSVGGTGATPTNEKLFF

V gene: TRBV5-1
clone size: once
D gene: .
J gene: TRBJ1-6
CDR3 DNA: TGCGCCAGCAGCTTGGCGGGGTACGGGTCACCCCTCCACTTT
CDR3 protein: CASSLAGYGSPLHF

V gene: TRBV6-6
clone size: .
D gene: .
J gene: TRBJ1-1
CDR3 DNA: TGTGCCAGCAGTTATGCAGGGGATCATACTGAAGCTTTCTTT
CDR3 protein: CASSYAGDHTEAFF

V gene: TRBV4-1
clone size: once
D gene: .
J gene: TRBJ1-2
CDR3 DNA: TGCGCCAGCAGCCAAGATGGGACAATCTATGGCTACACCTTC
CDR3 protein: CASSQDGTIYGYTF

V gene: TRBV30
clone size: .
D gene: TRBD2
J gene: TRBJ2-7
CDR3 DNA: TGTGCCTGGAGTGCCTCACTAGCGGGGGGTTACGAGCAGTACTTC
CDR3 protein: CAWSASLAGGYEQYF

V gene: TRBV5-8
clone size: once
D gene: TRBD2
J gene: TRBJ2-5
CDR3 DNA: TGTGCCAGCAGCAGGGCGCGCCTAGCGGGCCAAGAGACCCAGTACTTC
CDR3 protein: CASSRARLAGQETQYF

V gene: TRBV27
clone size: .
D gene: .
J gene: TRBJ2-3
CDR3 DNA: TGTGCCAGCGGGTACGATAACAGAGCAAATACGCAGTATTTT
CDR3 protein: CASGYDNRANTQYF

V gene: TRBV28
clone size: .
D gene: .
J gene: TRBJ1-5
CDR3 DNA: TGTGCCAGCAGTCTCGGGGTTGGCAATCAGCCCCAGCATTTT
CDR3 protein: CASSLGVGNQPQHF

V gene: TRBV7-9
clone size: once
D gene: TRBD1
J gene: TRBJ1-6
CDR3 DNA: TGTGCCAGCAGCAACCGGGACAGGGTAATTTCACCCCTCCACTTT
CDR3 protein: CASSNRDRVISPLHF

V gene: TRBV5-6
clone size: .
D gene: .
J gene: TRBJ1-2
CDR3 DNA: TGTGCCAGCAGCAAACAAGAGGCAGTTTTCTATGGCTACACCTTC
CDR3 protein: CASSKQEAVFYGYTF

V gene: TRBV6-4
clone size: .
D gene: .
J gene: TRBJ2-1
CDR3 DNA: TGTGCCAGCAGTGACTCGTGGGGGGGCGAGCAGTTCTTC
CDR3 protein: CASSDSWGGEQFF

V gene: TRBV28
clone size: .
D gene: TRBD1
J gene: TRBJ1-3
CDR3 DNA: TGTGCCAGCAGATCCCCTACGGGACAGGGAGGAAACACCATATATTTT
CDR3 protein: CASRSPTGQGGNTIYF

V gene: TRBV30
clone size: .
D gene: .
J gene: TRBJ1-1
CDR3 DNA: TGTGCCTGGAGTGAATACAGGGCAGAAGCTTTCTTT
CDR3 protein: CAWSEYRAEAFF

V gene: TRBV5-4
clone size: .
D gene: .
J gene: TRBJ1-2
CDR3 DNA: TGTGCCAGCAGCTCCCGGGGGGGGCACGGCTATGGCTACACCTTC
CDR3 protein: CASSSRGGHGYGYTF

V gene: TRBV2
clone size: .
D gene: .
J gene: TRBJ1-1
CDR3 DNA: TGTGCCAGCAGTGCCCAGACAGTAACTGAAGCTTTCTTT
CDR3 protein: CASSAQTVTEAFF

V gene: TRBV7-2
clone size: .
D gene: .
J gene: TRBJ2-5
CDR3 DNA: TGTGCCAGCAGCTTTCTTAGCGAGACCCAGTACTTC
CDR3 protein: CASSFLSETQYF

V gene: TRBV27
clone size: .
D gene: TRBD1
J gene: TRBJ1-2
CDR3 DNA: TGTGCCAGCAGTTTAGCGACAGGGTCGCACTATGGCTACACCTTC
CDR3 protein: CASSLATGSHYGYTF

V gene: TRBV30
clone size: once
D gene: .
J gene: TRBJ1-6
CDR3 DNA: TGTGCCTGGACACAGGGTAATTCACCCCTCCACTTT
CDR3 protein: CAWTQGNSPLHF

V gene: TRBV29-1
clone size: once
D gene: .
J gene: TRBJ1-4
CDR3 DNA: TGCAGCGCTTTGAAGAGCAATAATGAAAAACTGTTTTTT
CDR3 protein: CSALKSNNEKLFF

V gene: TRBV11-2
clone size: .
D gene: TRBD1
J gene: TRBJ2-1
CDR3 DNA: TGTGCCAGCAGAGGGGGCGAAACAGGGGATGAGCAGTTCTTC
CDR3 protein: CASRGGETGDEQFF

V gene: TRBV5-1
clone size: .
D gene: TRBD2
J gene: TRBJ2-3
CDR3 DNA: TGCGCCAGCAGCCTCAGCGGGGGGAGCACAGATACGCAGTATTTT
CDR3 protein: CASSLSGGSTDTQYF

V gene: TRBV13
clone size: .
D gene: TRBD2
J gene: TRBJ2-2
CDR3 DNA: TGTGCCAGCAGCCCCAGACTAGCTCCCGGGGAGCTGTTTTTT
CDR3 protein: CASSPRLAPGELFF

V gene: TRBV5-1
clone size: few
D gene: TRBD1
J gene: TRBJ1-6
CDR3 DNA: TGCGCCAGCAGCTTGGCTGGGACAGGTTATAATTCACCCCTCCACTTT
CDR3 protein: CASSLAGTGYNSPLHF

V gene: TRBV4-1
clone size: .
D gene: TRBD1
J gene: TRBJ1-5
CDR3 DNA: TGCGCCAGCAGCCAGGGGCAGGGGGACAATCAGCCCCAGCATTTT
CDR3 protein: CASSQGQGDNQPQHF

V gene: TRBV18
clone size: .
D gene: .
J gene: TRBJ1-1
CDR3 DNA: TGTGCCAGCTCACCACCCATCTGGACACCGGTGGAAGCTTTCTTT
CDR3 protein: CASSPPIWTPVEAFF

V gene: TRBV7-9
clone size: few
D gene: TRBD1
J gene: TRBJ2-1
CDR3 DNA: TGTGCCAGCAGCTTAGCACCGGGACAGGTCAATGAGCAGTTCTTC
CDR3 protein: CASSLAPGQVNEQFF

V gene: TRBV5-1
clone size: .
D gene: TRBD1
J gene: TRBJ1-1
CDR3 DNA: TGCGCCAGCAGCCCCCTCCGGTCAGGGACAGCGGTTTCGAACACTGAAGCTTTCTTT
CDR3 protein: CASSPLRSGTAVSNTEAFF

V gene: TRBV11-2
clone size: .
D gene: .
J gene: TRBJ2-5
CDR3 DNA: TGTGCCAGCAGCCCTCTGTTGGGGCGGGAGACCCAGTACTTC
CDR3 protein: CASSPLLGRETQYF

V gene: TRBV6-5
clone size: .
D gene: .
J gene: TRBJ1-5
CDR3 DNA: TGTGCCAGCAGTTCACAGAGATATAGCAATCAGCCCCAGCATTTT
CDR3 protein: CASSSQRYSNQPQHF